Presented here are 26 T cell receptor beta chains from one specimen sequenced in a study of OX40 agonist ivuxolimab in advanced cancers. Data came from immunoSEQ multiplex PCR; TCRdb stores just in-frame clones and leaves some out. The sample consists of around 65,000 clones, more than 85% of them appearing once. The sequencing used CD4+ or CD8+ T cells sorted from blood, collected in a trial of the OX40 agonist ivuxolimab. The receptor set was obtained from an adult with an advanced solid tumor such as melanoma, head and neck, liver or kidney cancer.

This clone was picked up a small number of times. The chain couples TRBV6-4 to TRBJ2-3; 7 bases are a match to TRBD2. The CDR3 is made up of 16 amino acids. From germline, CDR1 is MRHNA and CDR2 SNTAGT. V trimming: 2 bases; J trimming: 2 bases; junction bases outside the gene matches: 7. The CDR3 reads CASSDVSSGDTDTQYF. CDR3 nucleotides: TGTGCCAGCAGTGACGTGTCTAGCGGAGACACAGATACGCAGTATTTT.

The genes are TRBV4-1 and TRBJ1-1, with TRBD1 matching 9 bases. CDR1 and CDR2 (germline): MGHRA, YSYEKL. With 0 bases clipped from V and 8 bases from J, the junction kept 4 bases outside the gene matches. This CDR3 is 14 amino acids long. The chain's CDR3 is CASSQEQGAWEAFF. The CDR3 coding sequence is TGCGCCAGCAGCCAAGAACAGGGGGCTTGGGAAGCTTTCTTT.

CDR3 DNA sequence: TGTGCCAGCAGCTTAAAGGCCACTGAAGCTTTCTTT. This translates into CASSLKATEAFF. V and J are TRBV7-8 and TRBJ1-1; no reliable D call. Trimming removed 2 bases from V and 4 bases from J, with 5 bases in between. The CDR3 runs 12 residues. CDR1 and CDR2 (germline): SGHVS, FQNEAQ.

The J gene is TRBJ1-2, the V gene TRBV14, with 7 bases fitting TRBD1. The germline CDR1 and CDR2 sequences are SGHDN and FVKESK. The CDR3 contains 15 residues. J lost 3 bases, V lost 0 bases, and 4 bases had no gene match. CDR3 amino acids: CASSQERTGYYGYTF. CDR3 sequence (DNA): TGTGCCAGCAGCCAAGAACGGACAGGCTACTATGGCTACACCTTC.

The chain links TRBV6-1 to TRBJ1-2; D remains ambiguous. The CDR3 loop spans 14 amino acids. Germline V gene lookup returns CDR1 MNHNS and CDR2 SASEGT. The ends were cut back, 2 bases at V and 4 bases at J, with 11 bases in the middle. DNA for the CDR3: TGTGCCAGCAGTGAATACACGGGAACCTATGGCTACACCTTC. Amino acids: CASSEYTGTYGYTF.

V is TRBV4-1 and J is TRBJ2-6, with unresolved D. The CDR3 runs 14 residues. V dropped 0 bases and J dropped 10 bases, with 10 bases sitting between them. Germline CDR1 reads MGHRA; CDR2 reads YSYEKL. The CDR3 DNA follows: TGCGCCAGCAGCCAAGACAGGTTTGTTAACGTCCTGACTTTC. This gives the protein CASSQDRFVNVLTF.

The CDR3 DNA is TGCGCCAGCAGCCAAGTTCAGACAGGCTTTCCGACCTCCTACTACGAGCAGTACTTC. As protein: CASSQVQTGFPTSYYEQYF. V gene TRBV4-1 combines with J gene TRBJ2-7; D possibly corresponds to TRBD1 (6 bases). Germline lookup yields CDR1 MGHRA and CDR2 YSYEKL. The CDR3 is 19 residues long. V gave up 1 base and J gave up 3 bases, with 25 bases separating them.

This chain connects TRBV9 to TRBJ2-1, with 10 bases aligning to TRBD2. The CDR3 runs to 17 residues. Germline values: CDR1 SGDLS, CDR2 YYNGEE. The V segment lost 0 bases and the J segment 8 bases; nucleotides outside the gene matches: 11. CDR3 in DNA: TGTGCCAGCAGCGTAGCCGCTGAGAGCGGGGGGGCTTATGAGCAGTTCTTC. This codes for CASSVAAESGGAYEQFF.

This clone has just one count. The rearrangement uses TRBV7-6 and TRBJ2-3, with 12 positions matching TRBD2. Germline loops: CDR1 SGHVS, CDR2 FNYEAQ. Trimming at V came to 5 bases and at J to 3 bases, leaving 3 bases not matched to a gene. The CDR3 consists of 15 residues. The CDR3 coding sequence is TGTGCCAGCAGCGCTAGCGGGAGGGCAACAGATACGCAGTATTTT. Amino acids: CASSASGRATDTQYF.

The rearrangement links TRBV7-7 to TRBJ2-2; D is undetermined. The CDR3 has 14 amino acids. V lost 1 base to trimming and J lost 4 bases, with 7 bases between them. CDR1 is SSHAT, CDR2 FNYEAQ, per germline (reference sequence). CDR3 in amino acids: CASSLGQLTGELFF. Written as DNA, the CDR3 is TGTGCCAGCAGCTTAGGGCAACTCACCGGGGAGCTGTTTTTT. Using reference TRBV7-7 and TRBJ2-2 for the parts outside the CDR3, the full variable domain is GAGVSQSPRYKVTKRGQDVTLRCDPISSHATLYWYQQALGQGPEFLTYFNYEAQPDKSGLPSDRFSAERPEGSISTLTIQRTEQRDSAMYRCASSLGQLTGELFFGEGSRLTVL.

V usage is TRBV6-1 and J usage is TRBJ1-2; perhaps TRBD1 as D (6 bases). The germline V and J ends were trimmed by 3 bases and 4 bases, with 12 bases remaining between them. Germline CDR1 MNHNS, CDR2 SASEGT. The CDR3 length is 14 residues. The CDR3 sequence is CASSDPRDTYGYTF. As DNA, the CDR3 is TGTGCCAGCAGTGACCCCCGGGACACCTATGGCTACACCTTC.

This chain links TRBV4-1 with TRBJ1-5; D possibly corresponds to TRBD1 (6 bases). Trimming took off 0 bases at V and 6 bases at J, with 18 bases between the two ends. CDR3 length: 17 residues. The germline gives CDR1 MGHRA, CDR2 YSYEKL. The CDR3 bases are TGCGCCAGCAGCCAAGATAAAGGACAGCTTGCCGGTCAGCCCCAGCATTTT. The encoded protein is CASSQDKGQLAGQPQHF.

Here the CDR3 reads CASSVVALGGNTEAFF. The CDR3 region has the DNA TGTGCCAGCAGCGTAGTAGCCCTCGGAGGGAACACTGAAGCTTTCTTT. V and J are TRBV9 and TRBJ1-1, with D unresolved. The CDR3 length is 16 residues. V was shortened by 0 bases and J by 1 base, with 13 bases between the two germline ends. Germline V gene sequence: CDR1 SGDLS, CDR2 YYNGEE. The variable domain in full, with the rest retrieved from reference TRBV9 and TRBJ1-1, is DSGVTQTPKHLITATGQRVTLRCSPRSGDLSVYWYQQSLDQGLQFLIQYYNGEERAKGNILERFSAQQFPDLHSELNLSSLELGDSALYFCASSVVALGGNTEAFFGQGTRLTVV.

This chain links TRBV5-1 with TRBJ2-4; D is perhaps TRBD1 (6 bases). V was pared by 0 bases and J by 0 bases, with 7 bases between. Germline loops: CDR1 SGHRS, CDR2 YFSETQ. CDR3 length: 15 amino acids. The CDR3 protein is CASSLGDIAKNIQYF. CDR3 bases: TGCGCCAGCAGCTTGGGGGACATAGCCAAAAACATTCAGTACTTC.

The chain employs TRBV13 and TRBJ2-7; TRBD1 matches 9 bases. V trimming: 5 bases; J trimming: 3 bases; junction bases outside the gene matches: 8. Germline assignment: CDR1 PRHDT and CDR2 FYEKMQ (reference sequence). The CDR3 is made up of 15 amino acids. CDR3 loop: CASSPRQGDSYEQYF. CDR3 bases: TGTGCCAGCAGCCCAAGACAGGGGGATAGCTACGAGCAGTACTTC.

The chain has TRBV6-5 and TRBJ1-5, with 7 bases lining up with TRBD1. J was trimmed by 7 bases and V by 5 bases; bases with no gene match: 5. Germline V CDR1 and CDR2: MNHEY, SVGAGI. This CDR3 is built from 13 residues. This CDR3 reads CASSTGAWQPQHF. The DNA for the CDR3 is TGTGCCAGCAGTACAGGGGCGTGGCAGCCCCAGCATTTT.

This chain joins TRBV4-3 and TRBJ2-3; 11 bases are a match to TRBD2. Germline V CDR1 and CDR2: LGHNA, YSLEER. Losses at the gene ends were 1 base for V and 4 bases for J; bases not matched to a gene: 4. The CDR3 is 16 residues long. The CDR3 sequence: CASSQVAGGPPDTQYF. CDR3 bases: TGCGCCAGCAGCCAAGTAGCGGGAGGGCCACCAGATACGCAGTATTTT.

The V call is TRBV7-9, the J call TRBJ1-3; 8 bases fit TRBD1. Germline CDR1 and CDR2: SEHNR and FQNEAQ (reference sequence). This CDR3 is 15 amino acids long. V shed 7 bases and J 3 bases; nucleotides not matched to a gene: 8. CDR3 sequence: CASKRAGGNGNTIYF. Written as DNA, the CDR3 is TGTGCCAGCAAACGTGCAGGGGGCAATGGAAACACCATATATTTT.

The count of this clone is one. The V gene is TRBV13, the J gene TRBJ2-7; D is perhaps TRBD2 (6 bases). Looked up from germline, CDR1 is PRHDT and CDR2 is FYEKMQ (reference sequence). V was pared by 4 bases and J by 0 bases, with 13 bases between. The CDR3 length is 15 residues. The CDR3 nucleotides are TGTGCCAGCAGCTGGATGGGGGGTCTCTCCTACGAGCAGTACTTC. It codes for CASSWMGGLSYEQYF. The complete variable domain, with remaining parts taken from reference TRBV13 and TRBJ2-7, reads AAGVIQSPRHLIKEKRETATLKCYPIPRHDTVYWYQQGPGQDPQFLISFYEKMQSDKGSIPDRFSAQQFSDYHSELNMSSLELGDSALYFCASSWMGGLSYEQYFGPGTRLTVT.

CDR3 residues: CASSQAPHEQFF. Written as DNA, the CDR3 is TGTGCCAGCAGCCAAGCCCCCCATGAGCAGTTCTTC. This chain uses TRBV14 with TRBJ2-1; unclear D gene. From germline, CDR1 is SGHDN and CDR2 FVKESK. Trimming cost V 1 base and J 8 bases, with 6 bases left between them. This CDR3 comprises 12 residues.

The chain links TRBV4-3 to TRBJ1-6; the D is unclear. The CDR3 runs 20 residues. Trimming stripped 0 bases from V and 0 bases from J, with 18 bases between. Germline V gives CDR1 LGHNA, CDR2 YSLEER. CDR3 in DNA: TGCGCCAGCAGCCAAGAAGGCTTGGGGTGGGCCAGCTCCTATAATTCACCCCTCCACTTT. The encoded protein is CASSQEGLGWASSYNSPLHF.

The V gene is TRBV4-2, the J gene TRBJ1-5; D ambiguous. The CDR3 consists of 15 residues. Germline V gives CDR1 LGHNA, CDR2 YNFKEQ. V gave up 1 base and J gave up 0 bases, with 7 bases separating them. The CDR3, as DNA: TGTGCCAGCAGCCAAGGCAGGTATAGCAATCAGCCCCAGCATTTT. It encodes CASSQGRYSNQPQHF.

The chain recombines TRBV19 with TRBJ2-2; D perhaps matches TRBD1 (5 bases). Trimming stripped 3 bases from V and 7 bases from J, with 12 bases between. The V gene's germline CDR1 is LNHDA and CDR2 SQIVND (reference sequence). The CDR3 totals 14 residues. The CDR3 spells CASSIVGADGELFF. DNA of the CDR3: TGTGCCAGTAGTATTGTAGGGGCGGACGGGGAGCTGTTTTTT.

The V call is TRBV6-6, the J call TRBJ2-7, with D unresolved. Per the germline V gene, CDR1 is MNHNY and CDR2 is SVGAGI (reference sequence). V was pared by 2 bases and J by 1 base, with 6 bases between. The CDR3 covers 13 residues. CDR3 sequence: CASSYHPSYEQYF. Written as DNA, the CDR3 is TGTGCCAGCAGTTACCACCCGTCCTACGAGCAGTACTTC.

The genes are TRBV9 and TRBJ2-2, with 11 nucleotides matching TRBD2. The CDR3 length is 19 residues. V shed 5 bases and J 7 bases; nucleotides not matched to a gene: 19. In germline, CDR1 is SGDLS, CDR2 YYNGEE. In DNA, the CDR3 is TGTGCCAGCAGACCTACTACGCCGGGACTAGCGGAGAGGGGCGGGGAGCTGTTTTTT. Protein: CASRPTTPGLAERGGELFF.

The CDR3 coding sequence is TGCAGCGCCGGGACATCCCCACAAGAGACCCAGTACTTC. Protein: CSAGTSPQETQYF. The rearrangement joins TRBV29-1 to TRBJ2-5; tentative D call: TRBD1 (6 bases). The V gene lost 7 bases and the J gene lost 2 bases, with 14 bases spanning the gap. Germline CDR1 reads SQVTM; CDR2 reads ANQGSEA. The CDR3 length is 13 residues.